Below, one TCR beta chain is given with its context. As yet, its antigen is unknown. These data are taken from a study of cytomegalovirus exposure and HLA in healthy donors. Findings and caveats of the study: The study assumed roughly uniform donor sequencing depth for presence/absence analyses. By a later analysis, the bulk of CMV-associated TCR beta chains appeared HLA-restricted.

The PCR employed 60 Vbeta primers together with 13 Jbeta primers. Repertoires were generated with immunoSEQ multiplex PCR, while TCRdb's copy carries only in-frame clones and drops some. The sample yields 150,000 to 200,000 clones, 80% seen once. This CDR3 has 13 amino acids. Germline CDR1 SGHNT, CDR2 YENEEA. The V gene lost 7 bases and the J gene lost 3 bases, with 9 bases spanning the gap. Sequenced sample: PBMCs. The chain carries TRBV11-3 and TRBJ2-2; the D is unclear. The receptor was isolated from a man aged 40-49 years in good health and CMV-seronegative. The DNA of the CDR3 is TGTGCCAGCAAAGCGACTCACACCGGGGAGCTGTTTTTT. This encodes CASKATHTGELFF.